This T cell receptor beta chain was found in a study of CD8 T cells in Susac syndrome. V lost 5 bases to trimming and J lost 4 bases, with 9 bases between them. The CDR3 sequence is 14 residues long. Reverse transcription of roughly 0.5 to 1 ug RNA was performed with random hexamers. The CDR3 of TCR beta was amplified by immunoSEQ multiplex PCR across 54 Vbeta and 13 Jbeta. TCRdb re-called the immunoSEQ multiplex PCR reads with MiXCR, one entry per CDR3 protein. The table has 210,000 or so distinct CDR3 sequences, 94% seen once. The rearrangement links TRBV12-3 or TRBV12-4 to TRBJ1-6; D gene ambiguous. What was sequenced was CD4+ T cells from PBMCs. This TCR came from a human donor with Susac syndrome. The CDR3 here is CASSPDGYNSPLHF. The CDR3 DNA reads TGTGCCAGCAGTCCGGACGGATATAATTCACCCCTCCACTTT.